The table lists the clone carrying this T cell receptor (beta chain) with a few counts. Antigen: not known. The data derive from a study of cytomegalovirus exposure and HLA in healthy donors. Notes on the study in general: Among TCR sequences, most were rare, though some public TCRs appeared in many donors.

Germline V gene data show CDR1 as SGDLS and CDR2 as YYNGEE. The CDR3 runs to 15 residues. The V and J ends lost 3 bases and 6 bases, in that order; junction bases with no gene match: 5. With 60 Vbeta and 13 Jbeta primers, the PCR was carried out. The table came from immunoSEQ multiplex PCR; TCRdb's copy has only in-frame clones and leaves some out. The data contain approximately 170,000 clones, 80% to 85% of them seen just once; the ten biggest clones take up 1.9%. This TCR derives from a human donor in good health. The sequencing input was PBMCs. The genes are TRBV9 and TRBJ2-2; 10 bases match TRBD1. CDR3 nucleotide sequence: TGTGCCAGCAGCGCCCGGGACAGGGGTGCCGGGGAGCTGTTTTTT. This codes for CASSARDRGAGELFF.